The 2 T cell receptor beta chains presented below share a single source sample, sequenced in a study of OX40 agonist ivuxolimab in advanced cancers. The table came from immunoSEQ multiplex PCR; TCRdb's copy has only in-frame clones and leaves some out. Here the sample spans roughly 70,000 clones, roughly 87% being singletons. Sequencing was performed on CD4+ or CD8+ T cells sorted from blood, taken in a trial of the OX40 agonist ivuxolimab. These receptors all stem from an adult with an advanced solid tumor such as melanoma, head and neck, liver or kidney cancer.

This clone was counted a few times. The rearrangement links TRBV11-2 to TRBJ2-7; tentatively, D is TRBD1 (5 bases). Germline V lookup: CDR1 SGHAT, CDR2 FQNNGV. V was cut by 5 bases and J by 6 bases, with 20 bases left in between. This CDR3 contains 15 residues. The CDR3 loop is CASSDQGQGNSEQYF. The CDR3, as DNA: TGTGCCAGCAGCGACCAGGGCCAGGGAAACTCCGAGCAGTACTTC.

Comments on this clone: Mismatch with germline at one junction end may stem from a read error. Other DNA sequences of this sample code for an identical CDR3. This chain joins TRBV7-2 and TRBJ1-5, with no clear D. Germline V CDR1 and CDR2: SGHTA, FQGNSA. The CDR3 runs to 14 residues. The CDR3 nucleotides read TGCGCCAGCTTGCAGAGTAATAGCAATCAGCCCCAGCATTTT. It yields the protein CASLQSNSNQPQHF.